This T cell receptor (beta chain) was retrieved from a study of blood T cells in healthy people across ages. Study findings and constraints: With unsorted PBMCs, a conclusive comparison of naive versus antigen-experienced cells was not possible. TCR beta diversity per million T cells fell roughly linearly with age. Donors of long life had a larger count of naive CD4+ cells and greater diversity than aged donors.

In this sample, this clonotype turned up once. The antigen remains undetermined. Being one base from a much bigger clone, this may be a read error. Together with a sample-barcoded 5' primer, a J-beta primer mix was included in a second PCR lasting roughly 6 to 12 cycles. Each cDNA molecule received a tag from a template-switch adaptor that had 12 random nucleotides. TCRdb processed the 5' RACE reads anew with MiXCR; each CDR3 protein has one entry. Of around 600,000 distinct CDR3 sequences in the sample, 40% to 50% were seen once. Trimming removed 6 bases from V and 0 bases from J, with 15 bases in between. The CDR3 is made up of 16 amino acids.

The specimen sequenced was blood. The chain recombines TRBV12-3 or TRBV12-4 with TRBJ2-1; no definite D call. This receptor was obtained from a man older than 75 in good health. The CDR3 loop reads CASSRVLANSYNEQFF. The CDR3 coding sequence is TGTGCCAGCAGCCGGGTCCTTGCGAACTCCTACAATGAGCAGTTCTTC.